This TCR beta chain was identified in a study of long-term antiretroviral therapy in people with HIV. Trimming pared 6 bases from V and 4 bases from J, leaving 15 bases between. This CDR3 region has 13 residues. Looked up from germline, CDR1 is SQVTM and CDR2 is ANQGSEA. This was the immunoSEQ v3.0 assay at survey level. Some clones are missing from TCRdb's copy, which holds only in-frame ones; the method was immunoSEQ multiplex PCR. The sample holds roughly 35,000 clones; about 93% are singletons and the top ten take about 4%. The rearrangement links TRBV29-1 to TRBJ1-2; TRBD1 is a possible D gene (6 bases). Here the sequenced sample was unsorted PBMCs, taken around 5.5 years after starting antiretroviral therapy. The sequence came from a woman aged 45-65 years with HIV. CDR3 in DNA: TGCAGCGTGACTGACAGGACCGTCTATGGCTACACCTTC. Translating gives CSVTDRTVYGYTF.